A single T cell receptor beta chain is shown here with its context. Its antigen is undetermined. A read error may produce the germline difference seen at one junction end. Over 95% purity was reached by all sorted populations. This record belongs to a study of beta chain features in type 1 diabetes. CDR3 length equals 8 residues. CDR1 is SQVTM and CDR2 is ANQGSEA in the germline V gene. Investigators reverse transcribed all isolated RNA, so they sequenced expressed TCRB transcripts. Profiling relied on immunoSEQ multiplex PCR, and the TCRdb table lists in-frame clones only, not all of them. The sample yields a few hundred thousand clones, 10% to 15% seen once. The study, taken as a whole, reports: PCR might pick shorter templates more often, in the same way for patients and controls. There was a moderate but significant shortening of TCRB CDR3s in all four CD4+ subsets of Type 1 diabetes patients.

The sequence came from a young woman with type 1 diabetes. The chain employs TRBV29-1 and TRBJ1-2; unclear D gene. Sequencing was performed on naive CD4+ T cells from blood. The CDR3 reads CSVEEAFF. The DNA for the CDR3 is TGCAGCGTTGAGGAGGCCTTCTTC.